This TCR beta chain originates from a study of cytomegalovirus exposure and HLA in healthy donors. Notes on the study in general: Reportedly, HLA-A and HLA-B alleles of most subjects were accurately predicted from TCR beta. Per published reports, the classifier diagnosed cytomegalovirus status with high specificity and sensitivity. In a later analysis, across HLA loci, associated TCR counts were highest for DRB1, lowest for HLA-C.

This clone appeared a few times. Its matching antigen is unknown. This CDR3 is 13 amino acids long. V lost 1 base to trimming and J lost 4 bases, with 5 bases between them. The germline V gene encodes CDR1 MGHRA and CDR2 YSYEKL. PCR involved 60 Vbeta and 13 Jbeta primers. This table comes from immunoSEQ multiplex PCR, and its TCRdb copy is limited to in-frame clones, with some not included. The sample shows 200,000 or so clones, about four fifths of them seen only once. Unrecorded immune exposure was likely among donors, who were nominally healthy when sampled. The chain is built from TRBV4-1 and TRBJ1-5, with D unclear. Material for sequencing was PBMCs. The clonotype comes from a young man in good health and CMV-seronegative. Here the CDR3 DNA reads TGCGCCAGCAGCCAAGTGGAGAATCAGCCCCAGCATTTT. Its protein is CASSQVENQPQHF.